This entry features one TCR beta chain sequence. These data originate in a study of control samples from healthy donors and cancer patients. The table came from immunoSEQ multiplex PCR; TCRdb's copy has only in-frame clones and leaves some out. The repertoire has some 82,000 clones, more than 75% of them found once; the top ten carry around a fifth. With V trimmed by 2 bases and J by 5 bases, 5 bases remained unmatched. Germline V lookup: CDR1 MNHNY, CDR2 SVGAGI (reference sequence). The CDR3 contains 15 residues. This sequence joins TRBV6-6 and TRBJ1-4; 7 bases agree with TRBD1. The TCR comes from a man aged 45-60 years in good health. The sequencing input was blood. DNA of the CDR3: TGTGCCAGCAGTTACCACCGGGACAGAAATGAAAAACTGTTTTTT. Translation: CASSYHRDRNEKLFF.